This T cell receptor beta chain was sequenced for a study of OX40 agonist ivuxolimab in advanced cancers. Study-level background: Dose-escalation cases comprised hepatocellular carcinoma, melanoma, renal cell or head and neck cancer.

There are 13 residues in the CDR3. In germline, CDR1 is MDHEN, CDR2 SYDVKM. The V and J ends lost 7 bases and 0 bases respectively, with 7 bases between them. Some clones are missing from TCRdb's copy, which holds only in-frame ones; the method was immunoSEQ multiplex PCR. The data show roughly 100,000 clones, roughly 84% seen once. V and J are TRBV28 and TRBJ2-4; TRBD2 might be the D (6 bases). The specimen was CD4+ or CD8+ T cells sorted from blood, collected in a trial of the OX40 agonist ivuxolimab. This clonotype was sampled from an adult with an advanced solid tumor such as melanoma, head and neck, liver or kidney cancer. The DNA for the CDR3 is TGTGCCAGCACGGGACTAGCCAAAAACATTCAGTACTTC. Protein sequence: CASTGLAKNIQYF. Full variable domain (rest looked up from reference TRBV28 and TRBJ2-4): DVKVTQSSRYLVKRTGEKVFLECVQDMDHENMFWYRQDPGLGLRLIYFSYDVKMKEKGDIPEGYSVSREKKERFSLILESASTNQTSMYLCASTGLAKNIQYFGAGTRLSVL.